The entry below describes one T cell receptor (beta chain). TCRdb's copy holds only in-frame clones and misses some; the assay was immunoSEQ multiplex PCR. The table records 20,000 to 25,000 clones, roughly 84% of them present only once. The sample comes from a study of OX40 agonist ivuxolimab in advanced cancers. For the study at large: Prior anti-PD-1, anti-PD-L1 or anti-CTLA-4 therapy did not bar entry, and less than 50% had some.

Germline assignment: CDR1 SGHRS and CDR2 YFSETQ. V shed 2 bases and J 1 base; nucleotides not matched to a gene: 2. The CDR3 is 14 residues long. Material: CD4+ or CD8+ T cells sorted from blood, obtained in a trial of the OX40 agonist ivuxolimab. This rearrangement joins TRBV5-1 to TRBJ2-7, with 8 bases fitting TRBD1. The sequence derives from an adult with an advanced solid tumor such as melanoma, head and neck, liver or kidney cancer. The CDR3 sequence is CASSFQGASYEQYF. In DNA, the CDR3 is TGCGCCAGCAGCTTCCAGGGGGCATCCTACGAGCAGTACTTC. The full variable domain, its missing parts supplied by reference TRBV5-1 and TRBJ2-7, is KAGVTQTPRYLIKTRGQQVTLSCSPISGHRSVSWYQQTPGQGLQFLFEYFSETQRNKGNFPGRFSGRQFSNSRSEMNVSTLELGDSALYLCASSFQGASYEQYFGPGTRLTVT.